This T cell receptor beta chain was sequenced in a study of spatial heterogeneity in lung cancer. This clonotype was seen repeatedly, ten times or more. The antigen remains unidentified. Time point defined: sample taken at primary tumor resection. TCR cDNA molecules each had a unique molecular identifier. TCRdb itself ran the 5' RACE reads through MiXCR, one entry per CDR3 protein. The sample lists roughly 20,000 distinct CDR3 sequences, approximately 4.3% occurring once. Points from the study as a whole: Tumors with more nonsynonymous mutations had more expanded intratumoral alpha and beta TCRs.

This sample comprised lung tumor tissue, obtained at surgery. The receptor's source is a male donor with early-stage non-small cell lung cancer.

CDR3 loop: CASSLTLLAGAETQYF. The CDR3 region has the DNA TGTGCCAGCAGTTTAACCCTCCTAGCGGGGGCTGAGACCCAGTACTTC. The chain employs TRBV28 and TRBJ2-5, with 10 bases fitting TRBD2. The V gene's germline CDR1 is MDHEN and CDR2 SYDVKM. V dropped 2 bases and J dropped 5; count of bases not matched to a gene: 8. The CDR3 extends over 16 amino acids.